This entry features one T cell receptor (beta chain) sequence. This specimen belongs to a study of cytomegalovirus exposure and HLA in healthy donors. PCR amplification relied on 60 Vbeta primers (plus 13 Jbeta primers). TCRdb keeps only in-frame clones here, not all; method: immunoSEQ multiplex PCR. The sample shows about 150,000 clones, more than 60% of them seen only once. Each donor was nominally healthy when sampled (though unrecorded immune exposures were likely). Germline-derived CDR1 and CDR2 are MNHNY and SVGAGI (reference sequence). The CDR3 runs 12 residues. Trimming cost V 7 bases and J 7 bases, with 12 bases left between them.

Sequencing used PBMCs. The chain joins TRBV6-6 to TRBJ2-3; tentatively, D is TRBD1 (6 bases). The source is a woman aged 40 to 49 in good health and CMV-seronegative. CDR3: CASIARGNTQYF. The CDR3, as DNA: TGTGCCAGCATAGCCAGGGGTAATACGCAGTATTTT.